The sequence of this T cell receptor beta chain was determined in a study of shared clonotypes between healthy human individuals. In germline, CDR1 is KGHSH, CDR2 LQKENI. The CDR3 is made up of 15 amino acids. With 5 bases removed from V and 1 base from J, the gap between germline ends came to 14 bases. Turning to this clone: Its antigen is as yet unknown.

Study-wide points: Relative to clonotypes present in all four donors, those not shared had lower generation probabilities.

Assay execution proceeded at the deep level. Each subset's genomic DNA was split evenly across several immunoSEQ plates. The assay was immunoSEQ multiplex PCR, and TCRdb's table has in-frame clones only and misses some. The table lists about 1.4 million clones, around 97% of them singletons. Sequencing input: naive CD4+ T cells sorted from blood. Subset meaning: CD45RA+ positively selected. The gene calls are TRBV18 and TRBJ1-1; D perhaps matches TRBD1 (6 bases). The source is a man aged 25-40 years in good health. The CDR3 sequence: CASSVPGHKNTEAFF. The CDR3, as DNA: TGTGCCAGCTCAGTCCCGGGACATAAGAACACTGAAGCTTTCTTT.